This T cell receptor (beta chain) was retrieved from a study of OX40 agonist ivuxolimab in advanced cancers. About the research overall: Among those enrolled, mean age was about 60 years (range roughly 23 to 85) and roughly 84% were male. Study results and caveats: Relative to CD4+, CD8+ T cells held more expanded clones on average. Normalized T-cell clonal expansion was also low in a subset of nonresponders.

A note on this clone: Antigen: not known.

Researchers took blood at baseline, on cycle 4 day 1, and on cycle 7 day 1. Sequenced by immunoSEQ multiplex PCR; TCRdb stores in-frame clones only, minus some. The repertoire holds 72,000 or so clones, over 70% seen once, with approximately 5% in the top ten. This CDR3 contains 15 residues. Per the germline V gene, CDR1 is SGHRS and CDR2 is YFSETQ. Trimming shortened V by 2 bases and J by 1 base, and 10 bases separated the two germline ends. The chain is built from TRBV5-1 and TRBJ2-1; maybe TRBD1 (5 bases). This clonotype originated in an adult with an advanced solid tumor such as melanoma, head and neck, liver or kidney cancer. This sample comprised CD4+ or CD8+ T cells sorted from blood, obtained in a trial of the OX40 agonist ivuxolimab. The CDR3 DNA reads TGCGCCAGCAGCTTTGACAGTACTTCCTACAATGAGCAGTTCTTC. Its translation is CASSFDSTSYNEQFF.